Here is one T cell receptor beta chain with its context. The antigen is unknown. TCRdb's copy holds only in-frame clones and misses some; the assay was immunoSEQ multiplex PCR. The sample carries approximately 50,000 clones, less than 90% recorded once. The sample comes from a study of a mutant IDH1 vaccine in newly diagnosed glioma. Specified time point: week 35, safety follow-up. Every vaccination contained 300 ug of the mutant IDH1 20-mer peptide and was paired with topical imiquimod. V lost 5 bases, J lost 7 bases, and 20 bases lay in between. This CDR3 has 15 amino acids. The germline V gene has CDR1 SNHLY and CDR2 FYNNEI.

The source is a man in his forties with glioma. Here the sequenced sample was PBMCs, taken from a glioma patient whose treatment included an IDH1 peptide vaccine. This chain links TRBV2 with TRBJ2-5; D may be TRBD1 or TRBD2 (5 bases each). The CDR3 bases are TGTGCCAGCAGTCCCTTCGGGACGCCGCTGGGGACCCAGTACTTC. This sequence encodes CASSPFGTPLGTQYF.